Listed below are T cell receptor beta chains from one sample, sequenced in a study of blood T cell repertoires in COVID-19. Data came from immunoSEQ multiplex PCR; TCRdb stores just in-frame clones and leaves some out. The profile shows over 200,000 clones, around 85% of them singletons. The sequencing input was peripheral blood. These receptors originate from a man in his forties with acute or convalescent COVID-19. Each CDR3 is given without its conserved first and last residue. Fields, in order: J gene, V gene, CDR3 protein.

>TRBJ2-2|TRBV5-5
ASSLSPNTGELF
>TRBJ1-2|TRBV19
ASSRQGVPYGYT
>TRBJ2-5|TRBV2
ASSEWLEGRQETQY
>TRBJ2-2|TRBV19
ASSVWTSLPGELF
>TRBJ2-7|TRBV28
ASSLWGSGNSYEQY
>TRBJ1-5|TRBV2
ASSVQGQSNQPQH
>TRBJ2-7|TRBV28
ASSERPYEQY
>TRBJ1-3|TRBV5-5
ASSLGRRDLSGNTIY
>TRBJ2-5|TRBV9
ASSVGLAGGQETQY
>TRBJ2-7|TRBV11-3
ASSLDTGYEQY
>TRBJ1-1|TRBV6-4
ASRRQMNTEAF
>TRBJ2-7|TRBV2
ATTPGGGRSSYEQY
>TRBJ2-4|TRBV7-2
ASSWGRDGKNIQY
>TRBJ2-3|TRBV4-2
ASKGTLRGGADTQY
>TRBJ2-5|TRBV27
ASSSKGGRGNQETQY
>TRBJ1-1|TRBV6-4
ASSSPGQNTEAF
>TRBJ2-4|TRBV4-2
ASSQISGLAKNIQY
>TRBJ1-4|TRBV27
ASSLIGNNEKLF
>TRBJ2-7|TRBV5-6
ASSLDSTPSFEQY
>TRBJ1-1|TRBV7-6
ASSLGQGNTEAF
>TRBJ2-5|TRBV28
ASSRGGGGQETQY
>TRBJ1-1|TRBV5-1
ASYLSPGDNTEAF
>TRBJ2-6|TRBV4-1
ASSQWFEGAGGANVLT
>TRBJ1-6|TRBV7-2
ASSTYNHNSPLH
>TRBJ2-5|TRBV7-2
ASRRFSGRAQETQY
>TRBJ2-2|TRBV25-1
ASSEWGQNTGELF
>TRBJ1-2|TRBV6-5
ASSYNRGGGYGYT
>TRBJ1-3|TRBV6-5
ASSYGQGSGNTIY
>TRBJ2-2|TRBV6-2/TRBV6-3
ASSTTTANTGELF
>TRBJ1-6|TRBV30
AWRAGTGGLPLH
>TRBJ2-7|TRBV28
ASSLGRGGPYEQY
>TRBJ1-4|TRBV30
AWSAKGTSNEKLF
>TRBJ2-7|TRBV10-3
ATARPSGPPEEQY
>TRBJ2-3|TRBV2
ASSPTAGGSLDTQY
>TRBJ2-2|TRBV2
ASSEQGRSGTGELF
>TRBJ1-1|TRBV19
ASTINTGWGGTEAF
>TRBJ2-3|TRBV19
ASIPNSGFQKDTQY
>TRBJ2-4|TRBV2
ASSDRANIQY
>TRBJ2-2|TRBV24-1
ATSGGPWGGELF
>TRBJ2-2|TRBV5-1
ASSARVNTGELF
>TRBJ2-3|TRBV19
ASSPRTSGTDTQY
>TRBJ2-3|TRBV5-4
ASQQETVTDTQY